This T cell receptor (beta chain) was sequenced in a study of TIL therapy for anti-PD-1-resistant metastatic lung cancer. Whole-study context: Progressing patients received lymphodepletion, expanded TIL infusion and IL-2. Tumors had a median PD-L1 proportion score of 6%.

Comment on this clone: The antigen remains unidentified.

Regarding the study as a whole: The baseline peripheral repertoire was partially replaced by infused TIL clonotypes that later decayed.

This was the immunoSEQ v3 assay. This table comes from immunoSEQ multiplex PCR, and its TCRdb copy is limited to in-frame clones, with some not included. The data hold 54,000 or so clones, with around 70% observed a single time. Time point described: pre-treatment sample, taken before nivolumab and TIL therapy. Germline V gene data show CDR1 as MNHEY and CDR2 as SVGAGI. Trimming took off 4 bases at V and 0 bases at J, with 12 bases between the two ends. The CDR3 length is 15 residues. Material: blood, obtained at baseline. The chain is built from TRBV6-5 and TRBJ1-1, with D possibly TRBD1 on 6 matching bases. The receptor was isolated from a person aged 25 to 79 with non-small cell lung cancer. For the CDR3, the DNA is TGTGCCAGCAGTTTACAGGGCCTCATGAACACTGAAGCTTTCTTT. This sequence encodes CASSLQGLMNTEAFF.